A selection of T cell receptor beta chains follows, all from one sample in a study of T-cell reconstitution after alpha-beta-depleted transplantation in children. TCRdb analysed the PCR reads with MiXCR anew, one entry per CDR3 protein. The top ten hold 0.79% of the sample, which has hundreds of thousands of distinct CDR3 sequences, around 13% seen once. This specimen consisted of PBMCs, obtained before TCRalphabeta/CD19-depleted stem cell transplant. The receptors originated from a girl aged 2-9 years with congenital amegakaryocytic thrombocytopenia, due to receive a stem cell transplant. Each CDR3 is given without its conserved first and last residue.

TRBJ2-5	TRBV6-5	ASSSPGTRGFGETQY
TRBJ2-7	TRBV2	ASRQDGGEATYEQY
TRBJ2-7	TRBV29-1	SALRDSNSYEQY
TRBJ1-5	TRBV4-1	ARSQDRGGGYNQPQH
TRBJ2-5	TRBV14	ASSQGTGGYQETQY
TRBJ2-5	TRBV6-5	ASSYARLAGVETQY
TRBJ2-2	TRBV5-1	ASSLDTGYGELF
TRBJ2-1	TRBV10-3	AISPPVSAKTRGDEQF
TRBJ2-1	TRBV5-1	ASSLSWTSGHYNEQF
TRBJ2-7	TRBV5-1	ASSRVRGLEQY
TRBJ2-1	TRBV4-1	ASRSYRTDRYNEQF
TRBJ2-7	TRBV7-9	ASSLDVGLANYEQY
TRBJ2-5	TRBV5-1	ASRTSGQETQY
TRBJ2-7	TRBV4-1	ASSQVYEVGEQY
TRBJ2-2	TRBV20-1	SAVPRAGELF
TRBJ1-1	TRBV9	ASSVGPGMNTEAF
TRBJ2-2	TRBV5-1	ASSLFGGTGELF
TRBJ1-3	TRBV2	ASRDRDPGNTIY
TRBJ2-7	TRBV12-3/TRBV12-4	ASSGPYPREQY
TRBJ2-1	TRBV7-9	ASSLAFENEQF
TRBJ2-2	TRBV12-3/TRBV12-4	ASSPDQGGPNTGELF
TRBJ2-7	TRBV19	ASSIRGTSSYEQY
TRBJ2-7	TRBV20-1	SAVGDRVSYEQY
TRBJ2-3	TRBV7-6	ASSFEGGPILDTQY